The clone carrying this T cell receptor (beta chain) was counted a few times. No antigen is known for it. RNA transcripts gave rise to amplified TCR beta CDR3 regions. HTBI primers were used for first-round RT-PCR of the TCR CDR3. TCRdb reprocessed the multiplex PCR reads via MiXCR and lists one record per CDR3 protein. The sample carries 550,000 to 650,000 distinct CDR3 sequences, 14% recorded once. PBMCs were derived from around 10 ml fresh peripheral blood. These data come from a study of T cells in Graves' hyperthyroidism and ophthalmopathy. Study context: Sampling of peripheral blood happened at initial diagnosis, prior to any treatment.

Study observations and caveats: Most expanded thyroid clonotypes above 0.001 also appeared in blood.

This receptor was obtained from a woman aged 40 to 49 with Graves' hyperthyroidism. Sequencing input: blood.

This chain's CDR3 is CASSLPQGEPNTEAFF. The CDR3 DNA follows: TGTGCCAGCAGCTTGCCCCAGGGGGAACCGAACACTGAAGCTTTCTTT. The chain has TRBV5-5 and TRBJ1-1; 7 bases align to TRBD1. Trimming cost V 1 base and J 1 base; bases outside gene matches: 7. This CDR3 has 16 amino acids. CDR1 is SGHKS and CDR2 is YYEKEE in the germline V gene (reference sequence).